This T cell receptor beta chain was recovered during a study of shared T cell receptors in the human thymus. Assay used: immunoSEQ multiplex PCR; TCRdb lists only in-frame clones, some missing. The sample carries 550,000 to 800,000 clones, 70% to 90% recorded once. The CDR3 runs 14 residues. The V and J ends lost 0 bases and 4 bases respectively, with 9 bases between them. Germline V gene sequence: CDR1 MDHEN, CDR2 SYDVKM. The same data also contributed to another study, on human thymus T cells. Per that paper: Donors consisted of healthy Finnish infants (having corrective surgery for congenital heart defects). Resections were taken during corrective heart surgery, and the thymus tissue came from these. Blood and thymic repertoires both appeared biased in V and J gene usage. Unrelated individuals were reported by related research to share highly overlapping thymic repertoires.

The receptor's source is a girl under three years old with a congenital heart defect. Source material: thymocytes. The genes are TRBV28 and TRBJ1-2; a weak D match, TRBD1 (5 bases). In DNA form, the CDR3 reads TGTGCCAGCAGTTTATGGGGGCAAGGCTATGGCTACACCTTC. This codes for CASSLWGQGYGYTF.